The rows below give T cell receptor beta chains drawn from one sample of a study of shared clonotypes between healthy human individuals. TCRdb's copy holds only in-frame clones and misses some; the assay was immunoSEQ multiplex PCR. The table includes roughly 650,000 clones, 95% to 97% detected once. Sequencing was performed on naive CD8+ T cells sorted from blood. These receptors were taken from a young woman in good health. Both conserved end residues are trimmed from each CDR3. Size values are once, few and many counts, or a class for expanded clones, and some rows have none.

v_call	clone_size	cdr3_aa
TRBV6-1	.	ASSEILGTADYEQY
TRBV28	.	ASSLPRNNYYEQY
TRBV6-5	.	ASSYEGTGVQPQH
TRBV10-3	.	AISLYVGAISGANVLT
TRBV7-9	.	ASSSTGNRETQY
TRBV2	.	ASSEAPGFNEKLF
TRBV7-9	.	ASSYVRGLTEAF
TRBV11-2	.	ASSLELGDEQF
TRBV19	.	ASSTSLSRPYSNQPQH
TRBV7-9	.	ASSSPGERRTTDTQY
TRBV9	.	ASSPLVAGAGELF
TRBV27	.	ASSGGTGGDTQY
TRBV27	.	ASSFARTDTQY
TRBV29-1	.	SVHHTRTNEQY
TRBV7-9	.	ASSWADNEQF
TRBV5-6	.	ASNGASSYNEQF
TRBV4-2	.	ASSQDTEGEGPDEQY
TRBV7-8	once	ASSFRDSYNEQF
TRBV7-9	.	ASSPYAGPSYEQY
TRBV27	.	ASSSNADRGGEKLF
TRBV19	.	ASTGEDNEQF
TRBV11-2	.	ASSVSGGVNEQF
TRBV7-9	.	ASTLSGNQETQY
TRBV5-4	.	ASAGADTQY
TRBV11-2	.	ASSAGTSGFQETQY
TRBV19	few	ASSPRQINQPQH
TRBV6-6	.	ASRNSRLQGDEQY